Listed below are T cell receptor beta chains from one sample, sequenced in a study of cytomegalovirus exposure and HLA in healthy donors. Profiled with immunoSEQ multiplex PCR; TCRdb holds only in-frame clones, not every one. The top ten hold over 1% of the sample, which has 210,000 or so clones, 85% to 90% seen once. Sample: PBMCs. The receptors shown here come from a man aged 30-40 years in good health and CMV-seronegative. Each CDR3 is given with its conserved first and last residue. The order of the fields is V gene, clone size, D gene, J gene, CDR3 protein, CDR3 DNA. A D gene is named only where the DNA matches it firmly. Clone size is not always given. Where it is, it says once, few, many or a class for expanded clones.

TRBV4-3	NA	TRBD2	TRBJ2-3	CASSQDLTSGGLSTDTQYF	TGCGCCAGCAGCCAAGATCTGACTAGCGGGGGGCTAAGCACAGATACGCAGTATTTT
TRBV2	NA	NA	TRBJ1-1	CASRDWDSGNTEAFF	TGTGCCAGCAGGGATTGGGACTCCGGAAACACTGAAGCTTTCTTT
TRBV10-3	NA	TRBD2	TRBJ2-7	CAITEGLAGEAEQYF	TGTGCCATCACCGAGGGACTAGCGGGAGAGGCCGAGCAGTACTTC
TRBV6-6	NA	NA	TRBJ1-4	CASEAEKLFF	TGTGCCAGCGAGGCTGAAAAACTGTTTTTT
TRBV28	NA	NA	TRBJ1-5	CASSLVGNQPQHF	TGTGCCAGCAGCCTTGTCGGGAATCAGCCCCAGCATTTT
TRBV25-1	NA	NA	TRBJ1-1	CASTGLRGTEAFF	TGTGCCAGCACTGGACTTAGGGGGACTGAAGCTTTCTTT
TRBV4-3	NA	NA	TRBJ2-3	CASSQDGMAGTQYF	TGCGCCAGCAGCCAAGACGGTATGGCGGGTACGCAGTATTTT
TRBV5-4	NA	NA	TRBJ2-1	CASSLDRVNEQFF	TGTGCCAGCAGCTTGGACAGGGTTAATGAGCAGTTCTTC
TRBV28	NA	TRBD1	TRBJ2-7	CASSSTGISSYEQYF	TGTGCCAGCAGTTCGACAGGGATTAGCTCCTACGAGCAGTACTTC
TRBV18	NA	NA	TRBJ1-4	CASSPTLGSINEKLFF	TGTGCCAGCTCACCAACCCTGGGCAGCATTAATGAAAAACTGTTTTTT
TRBV7-6	NA	TRBD2	TRBJ2-3	CASSLVGGGPDTQYF	TGTGCCAGCAGCTTAGTGGGGGGAGGGCCAGATACGCAGTATTTT
TRBV13	NA	NA	TRBJ1-2	CASSFGPSYGYTF	TGTGCCAGCAGCTTTGGCCCTAGCTATGGCTACACCTTC
TRBV19	NA	NA	TRBJ2-3	CASSMGVDTQYF	TGTGCCAGTAGTATGGGCGTAGATACGCAGTATTTT
TRBV30	NA	NA	TRBJ1-4	CAWSSLGSREKLFF	TGTGCCTGGAGTTCTCTCGGGTCAAGGGAAAAACTGTTTTTT
TRBV6-4	NA	NA	TRBJ1-2	CASSEAGYGYTF	TGTGCCAGCAGTGAGGCAGGCTATGGCTACACCTTC
TRBV21-1	once	NA	TRBJ2-2	CASSKGRGPPTNTGELFF	TGTGCCAGCAGCAAAGGAAGAGGGCCCCCTACGAACACCGGGGAGCTGTTTTTT
TRBV6-1	NA	TRBD1	TRBJ2-7	CASSTQGQGGHEQYF	TGTGCCAGCAGTACCCAGGGACAGGGAGGACACGAGCAGTACTTC
TRBV4-1	NA	NA	TRBJ2-6	CASSQVSGLAGGANVLTF	TGCGCCAGCAGCCAAGTTTCCGGGCTTGCGGGTGGGGCCAACGTCCTGACTTTC
TRBV2	NA	NA	TRBJ2-7	CASSGEGVSYEQYF	TGTGCCAGCAGTGGAGAAGGGGTCTCCTACGAGCAGTACTTC
TRBV25-1	NA	TRBD1	TRBJ2-4	CASSEATGVAIQYF	TGTGCCAGCAGTGAAGCTACAGGGGTGGCCATTCAGTACTTC
TRBV5-6	NA	TRBD2	TRBJ2-3	CASSLGTRVTDTQYF	TGTGCCAGCAGCTTAGGGACTAGGGTCACAGATACGCAGTATTTT
TRBV6-5	NA	NA	TRBJ1-5	CASSRGTENQPQHF	TGTGCCAGCAGCCGCGGGACGGAGAATCAGCCCCAGCATTTT
TRBV28	NA	TRBD1	TRBJ1-2	CASSLGQGGYGYTF	TGTGCCAGCAGTTTGGGACAGGGCGGCTATGGCTACACCTTC
TRBV6-1	NA	TRBD2	TRBJ2-3	CASSEGLAGSTDTQYF	TGTGCCAGCAGTGAAGGACTAGCGGGTTCCACAGATACGCAGTATTTT
TRBV7-2	NA	TRBD1	TRBJ2-3	CASSVEAGGRDTQYF	TGTGCCAGCAGCGTCGAGGCAGGGGGCCGGGATACGCAGTATTTT
TRBV10-3	NA	NA	TRBJ2-7	CAISDGGDEQYF	TGTGCCATCAGTGATGGAGGGGACGAGCAGTACTTC
TRBV28	few	NA	TRBJ1-2	CASSSPLKGGYTF	TGTGCCAGCAGCTCACCCTTAAAGGGGGGCTACACCTTC
TRBV18	few	NA	TRBJ1-1	CASSPQWSRESEAFF	TGTGCCAGCTCACCACAATGGTCCAGGGAATCTGAAGCTTTCTTT
TRBV28	once	NA	TRBJ1-3	CASRQGPGVWNTIYF	TGTGCCAGCCGCCAAGGGCCGGGAGTATGGAACACCATATATTTT
TRBV29-1	NA	TRBD2	TRBJ2-1	CSLQGLAGGQKNYNEQFF	TGCAGCTTGCAAGGACTAGCGGGAGGTCAAAAGAATTACAATGAGCAGTTCTTC
TRBV7-9	NA	NA	TRBJ1-2	CASILHEAASGYTF	TGTGCCAGCATCCTTCACGAAGCGGCCTCTGGCTACACCTTC
TRBV28	NA	NA	TRBJ1-5	CATLEEGGAQPQHF	TGTGCCACCCTCGAAGAGGGAGGGGCGCAGCCCCAGCATTTT
TRBV19	NA	NA	TRBJ2-7	CASTQDFEQYF	TGTGCCAGTACCCAGGATTTCGAGCAGTACTTC
TRBV7-9	NA	NA	TRBJ1-2	CSSSARGLVGTF	TGTTCCAGCAGCGCACGAGGCCTCGTCGGGACCTTC
TRBV6-4	NA	TRBD2	TRBJ2-3	CASSPGTSGNTDTQYF	TGTGCCAGCAGTCCAGGGACTAGCGGGAACACAGATACGCAGTATTTT
TRBV15	few	TRBD2	TRBJ2-3	CATSFPRTSGTDTQYF	TGTGCCACCAGCTTCCCTAGGACTAGCGGCACAGATACGCAGTATTTT
TRBV29-1	NA	NA	TRBJ1-2	CSVEGQGPYGYTF	TGCAGCGTTGAAGGGCAGGGGCCCTATGGCTACACCTTC
TRBV4-1	NA	NA	TRBJ1-1	CASSPQLGRTLMNTEAFF	TGCGCCAGCAGCCCGCAGTTGGGGAGGACCTTGATGAACACTGAAGCTTTCTTT
TRBV2	NA	NA	TRBJ1-2	CASSVETSGYGYTF	TGTGCCAGCAGTGTCGAGACGTCGGGGTATGGCTACACCTTC
TRBV6-5	NA	TRBD1	TRBJ1-2	CASSYSNRGTNYGYTF	TGTGCCAGCAGTTACTCGAACAGGGGTACTAACTATGGCTACACCTTC
TRBV6-1	NA	TRBD1	TRBJ1-1	CASSADRGETEAFF	TGTGCCAGCAGTGCCGACAGGGGTGAGACTGAAGCTTTCTTT
TRBV20-1	NA	NA	TRBJ2-3	CSVRGTDTQYF	TGCAGTGTGCGGGGCACAGATACGCAGTATTTT
TRBV28	NA	NA	TRBJ2-6	CASSLVAGRGSGANVLTF	TGTGCCAGCAGTTTAGTCGCCGGTAGGGGTTCTGGGGCCAACGTCCTGACTTTC
TRBV28	NA	NA	TRBJ2-3	CASTRTWKGDTQYF	TGTGCCAGCACCAGGACTTGGAAGGGCGATACGCAGTATTTT
TRBV10-3	NA	NA	TRBJ2-1	CAISDENEQFF	TGTGCCATCAGTGATGAGAATGAGCAGTTCTTC
TRBV2	NA	TRBD2	TRBJ2-7	CASRGGRGSPYEQYF	TGTGCCAGCAGGGGAGGGAGGGGTTCGCCCTACGAGCAGTACTTC
TRBV6-1	NA	NA	TRBJ1-2	CASSEALRSGGYGYTF	TGTGCCAGCAGTGAAGCTTTGCGCTCCGGGGGCTATGGCTACACCTTC
TRBV10-3	NA	TRBD1	TRBJ1-2	CAISEPGQGSYGYTF	TGTGCCATCAGTGAGCCGGGACAGGGCAGCTATGGCTACACCTTC
TRBV2	NA	TRBD2	TRBJ2-7	CASSPTGGVGDSYEQYF	TGTGCCAGCAGTCCTACTGGGGGGGTGGGGGACTCCTACGAGCAGTACTTC
TRBV5-6	NA	NA	TRBJ2-7	CASSLTGNPNEQYF	TGTGCCAGCAGCTTGACAGGGAATCCTAACGAGCAGTACTTC
TRBV9	NA	TRBD2	TRBJ2-3	CASSVGTSGFTDTQYF	TGTGCCAGCAGCGTAGGGACTAGCGGATTCACAGATACGCAGTATTTT